This T cell receptor beta chain was found in a study of T cells after yellow fever vaccination. Points from the study as a whole: Researchers noted that a small share of clonotypes showed up in both CD4 and CD8 compartments. The secondary response showed a weaker magnitude and a faster peak, day 5 versus 15. A large majority of primary-vaccination clones showed up again after the booster (96% CD4, around 88% CD8).

A 5'RACE template-switching step, the method used to make TCR cDNA, added a universal primer site and UMIs. TCRdb processed the 5' RACE reads anew with MiXCR; each CDR3 protein has one entry. The data hold 300,000 to 350,000 distinct CDR3 sequences, with 3% to 4.5% observed a single time. This clonotype has a count of ten or more. Its antigen is not identified. Looked up from germline, CDR1 is MNHNY and CDR2 is SVGAGI (reference sequence). The CDR3 is made up of 15 amino acids. V was trimmed by 2 bases and J by 5 bases, leaving 15 bases between them. The TCR originated in a man aged 18 to 35 who received the YFV17D yellow fever vaccine. The chain is built from TRBV6-6 and TRBJ2-5; maybe TRBD1 (5 bases). Sequences were derived from PBMCs, sampled 5 days after the yellow fever booster vaccination. The CDR3 spells CASSYIRVQVETQYF. The CDR3 DNA sequence: TGTGCCAGCAGTTACATCAGGGTTCAGGTGGAGACCCAGTACTTC.